The source of this T cell receptor (beta chain) is a study of CD4 T cells in relation to SARS-CoV-2 and coronaviruses. Regarding this clone: Its antigen remains unknown.

The trim removed 11 bases at V and 3 bases at J, leaving 10 bases unmatched. Germline CDR1 is MNHEY and CDR2 is SVGAGI. The CDR3 runs 14 residues. Here immunoSEQ multiplex PCR was the method, and the copy in TCRdb shows in-frame clones only, minus some. The sample lists 8,500 to 13,000 clones, about 79% occurring once. CD4+ T cells from unexposed donors were obtained before the COVID-19 pandemic (2011-2018). Isolation of CD4+ T cells took place after about 9 days in culture. The chain recombines TRBV6-5 with TRBJ1-5; 7 bases align to TRBD1. Sequenced input: CD4+ T cells from PBMCs, cultured in vitro. This TCR derives from a human donor in good health. The CDR3 here is CAGGKDRTNQPQHF. CDR3 bases: TGTGCCGGGGGCAAGGACAGGACCAATCAGCCCCAGCATTTT.